These T cell receptor beta chains were read from a single sample in a study of response to subunit inactivated influenza vaccine. A single record per CDR3 protein comes from TCRdb applying MiXCR to the RT-PCR reads. The profile shows hundreds of thousands of distinct CDR3 sequences, about 25% of them singletons. The sample here was CD4+ T cells sorted from PBMCs, taken 5 to 6 days after vaccination. These receptors originate from a middle-aged man who received an inactivated influenza vaccine. The conserved cysteine and the conserved F or W are not part of the CDR3 here. Rows give clone size only sometimes, using once, few, many, or a class for an expanded clone.

clone_size: -
v_call: TRBV28
j_call: TRBJ2-3
cdr3_aa: ASSFPKGGRSTDTQY

clone_size: few
v_call: TRBV12-3/TRBV12-4
j_call: TRBJ1-5
cdr3_aa: ASSQIGGTGQPQH

clone_size: few
v_call: TRBV10-3
j_call: TRBJ2-1
cdr3_aa: AIRVGGGQGNEQF

clone_size: -
v_call: TRBV2
j_call: TRBJ2-5
cdr3_aa: ASRSGTGGQETQY

clone_size: -
v_call: TRBV6-2/TRBV6-3
j_call: TRBJ2-5
cdr3_aa: ASSRGGQEETQY

clone_size: few
v_call: TRBV28
j_call: TRBJ2-2
cdr3_aa: AGTGQGNTGELF

clone_size: -
v_call: TRBV2
j_call: TRBJ2-5
cdr3_aa: ASSAVKATQY

clone_size: -
v_call: TRBV29-1
j_call: TRBJ2-3
cdr3_aa: SVGPSGRFTDTQY

clone_size: -
v_call: TRBV29-1
j_call: TRBJ2-2
cdr3_aa: SAEETSGRDNTGELF

clone_size: few
v_call: TRBV4-1
j_call: TRBJ1-5
cdr3_aa: ASSPQGGSRNQPQH

clone_size: -
v_call: TRBV28
j_call: TRBJ2-7
cdr3_aa: ASRPAGGSYEQY

clone_size: few
v_call: TRBV7-9
j_call: TRBJ1-1
cdr3_aa: ASSSAQGWTEAF

clone_size: few
v_call: TRBV7-2
j_call: TRBJ2-7
cdr3_aa: ASSRGQVSSYEQY

clone_size: -
v_call: TRBV7-9
j_call: TRBJ2-1
cdr3_aa: ASSPRLARSSYNEQF

clone_size: -
v_call: TRBV6-1
j_call: TRBJ2-5
cdr3_aa: ASSQTSGGQTQY

clone_size: -
v_call: TRBV30
j_call: TRBJ2-3
cdr3_aa: AWSVGDRSTQY

clone_size: -
v_call: TRBV9
j_call: TRBJ2-2
cdr3_aa: ASSVATRGARTGELF

clone_size: few
v_call: TRBV10-3
j_call: TRBJ2-2
cdr3_aa: AIRQNTGELF

clone_size: -
v_call: TRBV6-5
j_call: TRBJ1-2
cdr3_aa: ASSSGPHYGYT

clone_size: -
v_call: TRBV9
j_call: TRBJ2-7
cdr3_aa: ASSASGTSGSYEQY

clone_size: few
v_call: TRBV7-2
j_call: TRBJ2-1
cdr3_aa: ASSFEGQTYNEQF

clone_size: -
v_call: TRBV12-3/TRBV12-4
j_call: TRBJ1-5
cdr3_aa: ASRTGGYREPQH

clone_size: -
v_call: TRBV5-1
j_call: TRBJ2-7
cdr3_aa: ASSLMDISYEQY

clone_size: once
v_call: TRBV12-3/TRBV12-4
j_call: TRBJ2-7
cdr3_aa: ASSRTPGLAVPYEQY

clone_size: few
v_call: TRBV7-2
j_call: TRBJ2-7
cdr3_aa: ASSLVGTGGWYEQY

clone_size: -
v_call: TRBV3-1
j_call: TRBJ2-7
cdr3_aa: ASSQLSGPSYEQY

clone_size: few
v_call: TRBV18
j_call: TRBJ1-1
cdr3_aa: ASSPRDSMNTEAF

clone_size: few
v_call: TRBV20-1
j_call: TRBJ2-1
cdr3_aa: SATQAYNEQF

clone_size: few
v_call: TRBV5-6
j_call: TRBJ2-1
cdr3_aa: ASSLVHLDEQF

clone_size: -
v_call: TRBV27
j_call: TRBJ2-1
cdr3_aa: ASSLRPRGGGLRNEQF

clone_size: -
v_call: TRBV4-1
j_call: TRBJ2-1
cdr3_aa: ASSQPKRGAYNEQF

clone_size: -
v_call: TRBV7-2
j_call: TRBJ2-3
cdr3_aa: ASSRTYTSTDTQY

clone_size: -
v_call: TRBV11-1
j_call: TRBJ2-1
cdr3_aa: ASSLAAGVSYNEQF

clone_size: -
v_call: TRBV28
j_call: TRBJ2-1
cdr3_aa: ASEWRAGGWDEQF

clone_size: few
v_call: TRBV20-1
j_call: TRBJ2-1
cdr3_aa: SARGGPSYNEQF

clone_size: -
v_call: TRBV3-1
j_call: TRBJ2-3
cdr3_aa: ASSQTNTQY

clone_size: -
v_call: TRBV7-4
j_call: TRBJ2-5
cdr3_aa: ASSSELETQY

clone_size: -
v_call: TRBV12-5
j_call: TRBJ2-1
cdr3_aa: ASARNTDQQF

clone_size: -
v_call: TRBV6-1
j_call: TRBJ1-3
cdr3_aa: ASTTGTGAGNTIY

clone_size: few
v_call: TRBV6-5
j_call: TRBJ1-3
cdr3_aa: ASSNTDRRRGNTIY

clone_size: many
v_call: TRBV20-1
j_call: TRBJ2-3
cdr3_aa: SARDRRKRGADTQY

clone_size: -
v_call: TRBV5-5
j_call: TRBJ2-3
cdr3_aa: ASSYRTVPSTDTQY

clone_size: -
v_call: TRBV20-1
j_call: TRBJ1-1
cdr3_aa: SAKQGFSTEAF

clone_size: -
v_call: TRBV20-1
j_call: TRBJ1-4
cdr3_aa: SASRQEGEKLF

clone_size: few
v_call: TRBV5-1
j_call: TRBJ2-1
cdr3_aa: ASSSRGGYDNEQF

clone_size: -
v_call: TRBV12-3/TRBV12-4
j_call: TRBJ1-3
cdr3_aa: ASSPGTARSGNTIY

clone_size: few
v_call: TRBV7-8
j_call: TRBJ2-7
cdr3_aa: ASSLLLGPGMEQY

clone_size: few
v_call: TRBV12-3/TRBV12-4
j_call: TRBJ2-1
cdr3_aa: ASSFRTSGGAVEQF

clone_size: -
v_call: TRBV7-3
j_call: TRBJ2-3
cdr3_aa: ASSLGGRADTQY